The rows below give T cell receptor beta chains drawn from one sample of a study of T cells in localized non-small cell lung cancer. Clones were sequenced by immunoSEQ multiplex PCR, and TCRdb holds only the in-frame ones, with some missing. The sample lists roughly 2,600 clones; 20% to 25% were seen once. The material was lung tumor tissue, obtained before any cancer treatment. These receptors all come from a man between 40 and 70 years old with stage II lung adenocarcinoma. CDR3s leave out the opening cysteine and the closing phenylalanine or tryptophan. Fields, in order: V gene, J gene, clone size, CDR3 protein. Clone sizes are given selectively: once, few, many, or a class where the clone is expanded.

TRBV6-8	TRBJ1-5	NA	ASRGGHQPQH
TRBV6-8	TRBJ2-7	few	ASSSTGSYEQY
TRBV6-8	TRBJ2-7	NA	ASSRSTGKAEQY
TRBV19	TRBJ2-1	NA	ASSILRGNEQF
TRBV9	TRBJ1-2	medium-sized	ASTAGMQSNYGYT
TRBV6-8	TRBJ2-1	few	ASSELAWSSYNEQF
TRBV19	TRBJ2-7	NA	ASSSGLAWYEQY
TRBV5-1	TRBJ2-2	NA	ASSLAQGAAGELF
TRBV11-3	TRBJ2-5	few	ASSRSGRGQETQY
TRBV11-3	TRBJ2-7	large	ASSRFYRGHEQY
TRBV28	TRBJ1-1	NA	ASSLWERTNTEAF
TRBV9	TRBJ2-1	NA	ASSVSGDKHNEQF
TRBV6-8	TRBJ1-5	NA	ASINGGNQPQH
TRBV28	TRBJ2-3	once	ASSSPTDTQY
TRBV29-1	TRBJ2-5	NA	SVAPGQGTETQY
TRBV11-1	TRBJ2-2	few	ASRSTGANTGELF
TRBV11-3	TRBJ2-7	few	ASSRGDWGYEQY
TRBV25-1	TRBJ2-7	few	ASSEYNGRGLDEQY
TRBV11-3	TRBJ1-2	many	ASSSGQGGGGYT
TRBV6-8	TRBJ1-1	NA	ASSYMVRGTEAF
TRBV18	TRBJ1-2	NA	ASSPRGLDGYT
TRBV11-3	TRBJ2-7	few	ASSSDAAKWSSSSYEQY
TRBV18	TRBJ2-5	once	ASSPPGVQETQY
TRBV30	TRBJ2-3	NA	AWSVGGPRY
TRBV6-8	TRBJ2-1	NA	ASSGMAGLYNEQF
TRBV19	TRBJ1-1	once	ASSMRRENTEAF
TRBV9	TRBJ1-2	NA	ASWGQSYGYT
TRBV9	TRBJ2-5	NA	ASSSVGRAPGGFQETQY
TRBV4-1	TRBJ2-3	medium-sized	ASSQDLGDTQY
TRBV11-3	TRBJ1-6	NA	ASSPERVGNSPLH
TRBV7-1	TRBJ2-1	NA	ASSLTGFSEQF
TRBV11-3	TRBJ2-7	NA	ASSPGTASSYEQY
TRBV11-3	TRBJ1-5	few	ASSYGQGALQPQH
TRBV11-3	TRBJ1-5	few	ASSLSAGVPNQPQH